These 3 T cell receptor beta chains came from one sample sequenced in a study of T-cell reconstitution after alpha-beta-depleted transplantation in children. Unique molecular identifiers tagged the TCRbeta library. In TCRdb, the PCR reads were re-called with MiXCR into one record per CDR3 protein. Seen here are about 230,000 distinct CDR3 sequences, around 10% observed once, and the top ten hold less than 8%. Sequences were derived from PBMCs from the stem cell graft donor, sampled from the stem cell graft. Receptor source: a human donor who donated a stem cell graft to a child with acute lymphoblastic leukemia.

This clonotype occurred many times. The chain uses TRBV29-1 and TRBJ2-5; 8 bases fit TRBD1. V trimming: 4 bases; J trimming: 1 base; junction bases outside the gene matches: 2. Germline V gene sequence: CDR1 SQVTM, CDR2 ANQGSEA. The CDR3 totals 13 residues. The CDR3 DNA follows: TGCAGCGTTGCGACAGGGGCCCAAGAGACCCAGTACTTC. This sequence encodes CSVATGAQETQYF. Variable domain in full (rest from reference TRBV29-1 and TRBJ2-5): SAVISQKPSRDICQRGTSLTIQCQVDSQVTMMFWYRQQPGQSLTLIATANQGSEATYESGFVIDKFPISRPNLTFSTLTVSNMSPEDSSIYLCSVATGAQETQYFGPGTRLLVL.

This clonotype was observed a few times. CDR3 sequence: CASSRDSRPYNEQFF. In DNA, the CDR3 is TGTGCCAGCAGCAGGGACTCCCGCCCCTACAATGAGCAGTTCTTC. V is TRBV5-5 and J is TRBJ2-1, with D perhaps TRBD2 (6 bases). Trimming stripped 4 bases from V and 2 bases from J, with 13 bases between. Germline lookup yields CDR1 SGHKS and CDR2 YYEKEE (reference sequence). The CDR3 loop spans 15 amino acids.

The rearrangement joins TRBV9 to TRBJ1-1; the D is unclear. The CDR3 totals 13 residues. CDR1 and CDR2 (germline): SGDLS, YYNGEE. V was cut by 4 bases and J by 5 bases, with 12 bases left in between. CDR3 bases: TGTGCCAGCAGCCTCCGTTGGGGAACTGAAGCTTTCTTT. The encoded protein is CASSLRWGTEAFF. The full variable domain, rest sourced from reference TRBV9 and TRBJ1-1, is DSGVTQTPKHLITATGQRVTLRCSPRSGDLSVYWYQQSLDQGLQFLIQYYNGEERAKGNILERFSAQQFPDLHSELNLSSLELGDSALYFCASSLRWGTEAFFGQGTRLTVV.